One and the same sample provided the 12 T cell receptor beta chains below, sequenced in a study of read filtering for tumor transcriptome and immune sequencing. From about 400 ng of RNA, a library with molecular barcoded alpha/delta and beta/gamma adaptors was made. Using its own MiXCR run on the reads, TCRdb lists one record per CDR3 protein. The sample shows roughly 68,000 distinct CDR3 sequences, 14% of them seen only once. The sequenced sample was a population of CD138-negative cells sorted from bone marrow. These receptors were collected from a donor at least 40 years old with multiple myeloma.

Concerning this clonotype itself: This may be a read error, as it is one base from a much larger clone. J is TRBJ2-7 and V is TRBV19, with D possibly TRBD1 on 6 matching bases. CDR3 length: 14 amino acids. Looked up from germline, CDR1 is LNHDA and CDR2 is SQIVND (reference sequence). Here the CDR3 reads CASSTRTAPYGQYF. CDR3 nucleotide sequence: TGTGCCAGTAGTACGCGGACAGCCCCCTACGGGCAGTACTTC. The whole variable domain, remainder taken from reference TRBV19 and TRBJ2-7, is DGGITQSPKYLFRKEGQNVTLSCEQNLNHDAMYWYRQDPGQGLRLIYYSQIVNDFQKGDIAEGYSVSREKKESFPLTVTSAQKNPTAFYLCASSTRTAPYGQYFGPGTRLTVT.

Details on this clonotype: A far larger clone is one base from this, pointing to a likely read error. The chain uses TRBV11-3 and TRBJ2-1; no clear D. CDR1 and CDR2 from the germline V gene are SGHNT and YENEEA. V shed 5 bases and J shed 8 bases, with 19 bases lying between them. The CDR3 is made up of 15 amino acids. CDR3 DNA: TGTGCCAGCAGCCCTCCACGGTCAGGCGGCCATGAGCAGTTCTTC. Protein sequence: CASSPPRSGGHEQFF.

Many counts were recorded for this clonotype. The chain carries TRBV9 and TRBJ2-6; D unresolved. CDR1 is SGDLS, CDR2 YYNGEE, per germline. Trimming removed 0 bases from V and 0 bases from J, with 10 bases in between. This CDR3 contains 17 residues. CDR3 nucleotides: TGTGCCAGCAGCGTAGGGGTTCCGAGCTCTGGGGCCAACGTCCTGACTTTC. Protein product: CASSVGVPSSGANVLTF. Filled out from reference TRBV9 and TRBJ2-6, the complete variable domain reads DSGVTQTPKHLITATGQRVTLRCSPRSGDLSVYWYQQSLDQGLQFLIQYYNGEERAKGNILERFSAQQFPDLHSELNLSSLELGDSALYFCASSVGVPSSGANVLTFGAGSRLTVL.

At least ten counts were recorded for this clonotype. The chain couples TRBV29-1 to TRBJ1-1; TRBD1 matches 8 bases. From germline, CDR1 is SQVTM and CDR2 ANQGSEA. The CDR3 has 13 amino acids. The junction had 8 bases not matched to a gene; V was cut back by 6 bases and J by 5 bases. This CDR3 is CSVEPRGRTEAFF. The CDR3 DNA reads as TGCAGCGTGGAACCCAGGGGGCGGACTGAAGCTTTCTTT.

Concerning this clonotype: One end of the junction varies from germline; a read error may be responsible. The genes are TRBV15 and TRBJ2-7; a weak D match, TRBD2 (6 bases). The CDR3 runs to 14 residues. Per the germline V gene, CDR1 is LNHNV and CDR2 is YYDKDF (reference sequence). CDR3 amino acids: CATNRRLGAYEQHF. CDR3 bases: TGTGCCACCAACCGGAGACTAGGAGCCTACGAGCAGCACTTC.

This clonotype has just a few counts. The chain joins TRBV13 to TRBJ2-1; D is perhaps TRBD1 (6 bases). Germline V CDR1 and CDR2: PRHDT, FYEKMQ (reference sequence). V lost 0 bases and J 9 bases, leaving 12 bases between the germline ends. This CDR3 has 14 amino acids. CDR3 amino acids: CASSLGGTSREQFF. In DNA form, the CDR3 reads TGTGCCAGCAGCTTAGGTGGGACATCCCGTGAGCAGTTCTTC.

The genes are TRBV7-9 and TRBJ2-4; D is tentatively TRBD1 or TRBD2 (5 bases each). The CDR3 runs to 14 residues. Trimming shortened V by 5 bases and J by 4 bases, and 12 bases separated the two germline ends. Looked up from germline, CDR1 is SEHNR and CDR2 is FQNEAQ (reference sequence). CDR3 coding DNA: TGTGCCAGCAGCCGCCGGGACCCAAAAAACATTCAGTACTTC. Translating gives CASSRRDPKNIQYF.

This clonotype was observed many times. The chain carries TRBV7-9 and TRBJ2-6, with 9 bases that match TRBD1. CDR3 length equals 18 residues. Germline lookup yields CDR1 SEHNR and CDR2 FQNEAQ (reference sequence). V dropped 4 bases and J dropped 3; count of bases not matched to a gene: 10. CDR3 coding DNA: TGTGCCAGCAGCTCCTTGCGGACAGGGGTAGATGGGGCCAACGTCCTGACTTTC. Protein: CASSSLRTGVDGANVLTF. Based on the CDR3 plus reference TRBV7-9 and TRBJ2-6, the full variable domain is DTGVSQNPRHKITKRGQNVTFRCDPISEHNRLYWYRQTLGQGPEFLTYFQNEAQLEKSRLLSDRFSAERPKGSFSTLEIQRTEQGDSAMYLCASSSLRTGVDGANVLTFGAGSRLTVL.

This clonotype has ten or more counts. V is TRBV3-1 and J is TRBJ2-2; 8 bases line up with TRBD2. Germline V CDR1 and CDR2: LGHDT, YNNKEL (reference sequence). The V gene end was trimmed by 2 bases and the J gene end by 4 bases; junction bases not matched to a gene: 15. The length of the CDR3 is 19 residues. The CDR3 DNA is TGTGCCAGCAGCCAAACCCGGTTTGGTGGGACTAGTGCCACCGGGGAGCTGTTTTTT. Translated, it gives CASSQTRFGGTSATGELFF.

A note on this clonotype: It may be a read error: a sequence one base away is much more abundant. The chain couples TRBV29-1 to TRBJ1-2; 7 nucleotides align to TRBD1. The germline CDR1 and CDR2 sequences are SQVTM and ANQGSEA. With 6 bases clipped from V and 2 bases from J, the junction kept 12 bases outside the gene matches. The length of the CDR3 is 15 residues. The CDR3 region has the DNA TGCAGCGTCGCCATTGGACAGGCCATAAACTATGGCTACACCTTC. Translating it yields CSVAIGQAINYGYTF.

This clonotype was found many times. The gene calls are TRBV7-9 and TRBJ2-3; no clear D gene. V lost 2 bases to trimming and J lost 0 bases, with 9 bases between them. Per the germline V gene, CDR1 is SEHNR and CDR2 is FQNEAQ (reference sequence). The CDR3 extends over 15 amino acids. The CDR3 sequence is CASSLFYESTDTQYF. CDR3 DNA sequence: TGTGCCAGCAGCTTATTTTACGAGAGCACAGATACGCAGTATTTT. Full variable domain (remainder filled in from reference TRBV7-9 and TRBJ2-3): DTGVSQNPRHKITKRGQNVTFRCDPISEHNRLYWYRQTLGQGPEFLTYFQNEAQLEKSRLLSDRFSAERPKGSFSTLEIQRTEQGDSAMYLCASSLFYESTDTQYFGPGTRLTVL.

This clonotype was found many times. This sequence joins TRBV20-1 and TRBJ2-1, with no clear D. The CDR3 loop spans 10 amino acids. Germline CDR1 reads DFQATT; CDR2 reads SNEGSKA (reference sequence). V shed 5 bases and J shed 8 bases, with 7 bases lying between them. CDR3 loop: CSASQYEQFF. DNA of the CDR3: TGCAGTGCTTCCCAGTATGAGCAGTTCTTC.